The 18 T cell receptor beta chains presented below share a single source sample, sequenced in a study of CD8 T cells in ankylosing spondylitis. TCRdb ran MiXCR on the 5' RACE reads and lists one entry per CDR3 protein. The sample lists 200,000 to 300,000 distinct CDR3 sequences; approximately 12% were seen once. What was sequenced was blood, either unsorted or a sorted T cell fraction (not recorded which). The receptor set was obtained from a male donor with ankylosing spondylitis or in good health (not recorded which).

V gene TRBV14 combines with J gene TRBJ2-2; D is undetermined. The CDR3 is made up of 14 amino acids. V lost 2 bases and J lost 0, with 4 bases in between. CDR1 and CDR2 (germline): SGHDN, FVKESK. CDR3 in amino acids: CASSQFPNTGELFF. For the CDR3, the DNA is TGTGCCAGCAGCCAATTCCCGAACACCGGGGAGCTGTTTTTT.

This clonotype has a single count. A read error may explain this, as a much larger clone is one base away. V gene TRBV7-8 combines with J gene TRBJ2-3, with TRBD1 as a possible D gene (5 bases). CDR3 length equals 15 residues. V was pared by 1 base and J by 2 bases, with 10 bases between. CDR1 and CDR2 (germline): SGHVS, FQNEAQ. CDR3 nucleotide sequence: TGTGCCAGCAGCTTAGGGATAGGACACACAGATACGCAGTATTTT. Its protein product is CASSLGIGHTDTQYF.

This clonotype was detected ten times or more. This chain uses TRBV20-1 with TRBJ2-1; 12 bases agree with TRBD2. V gave up 1 base and J gave up 2 bases; unmatched junction bases: 3. Germline CDR1 DFQATT, CDR2 SNEGSKA (reference sequence). This CDR3 contains 16 residues. CDR3 region: CSARALAGGAYNEQFF. The CDR3 region has the DNA TGCAGTGCTAGAGCCCTAGCGGGGGGGGCCTACAATGAGCAGTTCTTC.

This clonotype was counted between two and nine times. The J gene is TRBJ1-2, the V gene TRBV20-1; 9 bases fit TRBD1. The CDR3 runs to 14 residues. J gave up 4 bases and V 0 bases, and 3 bases lay outside the gene matches. Germline values: CDR1 DFQATT, CDR2 SNEGSKA (reference sequence). Written as DNA, the CDR3 is TGCAGTGCTAGAGAGAGGGACAGGGTCTATGGCTACACCTTC. This sequence encodes CSARERDRVYGYTF.

This clonotype showed up many times. The chain uses TRBV5-1 and TRBJ2-7; D is unclear. Deletions cut 3 bases from V and 4 bases from J, with 17 bases between. CDR1 SGHRS and CDR2 YFSETQ come from the germline V gene. The CDR3 runs 15 residues. The CDR3 loop is CASSSGRGRWYEQYF. The CDR3 DNA reads as TGCGCCAGCAGCTCTGGACGTGGACGGTGGTACGAGCAGTACTTC.

This chain connects TRBV12-3 or TRBV12-4 to TRBJ2-2; D is ambiguous. V gave up 2 bases and J gave up 6 bases, with 7 bases separating them. This CDR3 has 13 residues. In DNA, the CDR3 is TGTGCCAGCAGTTTAAATCAGGCCGGGGAGCTGTTTTTT. Residues: CASSLNQAGELFF.

This clonotype was counted many times. The chain recombines TRBV12-3 or TRBV12-4 with TRBJ2-3, with 13 bases matching TRBD2. The ends lost 6 bases at V and 1 base at J; junction bases unmatched: 4. CDR3 size: 16 residues. The CDR3 nucleotides are TGTGCCAGCAGATCCGGACTAGCGGGGGGCACAGATACGCAGTATTTT. Translated, it gives CASRSGLAGGTDTQYF.

This clonotype was detected many times. The chain combines TRBV15 with TRBJ2-1; D may be TRBD2 (5 bases). This CDR3 has 14 residues. Germline V gene lookup returns CDR1 LNHNV and CDR2 YYDKDF (reference sequence). V was pared by 6 bases and J by 6 bases, with 15 bases between. The CDR3 sequence: CATREVGSRNEQFF. The CDR3 nucleotides read TGTGCCACCAGGGAGGTCGGGTCCCGCAATGAGCAGTTCTTC.

This clonotype was detected many times. The chain links TRBV12-3 or TRBV12-4 to TRBJ1-6, with a tentative D call TRBD1 (6 bases). The CDR3 has 14 amino acids. Between the trimmed V and J ends, which lost 6 bases and 10 bases, there was a span of 16 bases. Here the CDR3 reads CASSRLGGGSPLHF. The CDR3 DNA is TGTGCCAGCAGCCGTTTAGGGGGTGGCTCACCCCTCCACTTT.

The chain employs TRBV9 and TRBJ2-1; 9 bases agree with TRBD2. This CDR3 region has 15 residues. CDR1 and CDR2 (germline): SGDLS, YYNGEE. The V gene end was trimmed by 0 bases and the J gene end by 4 bases; junction bases not matched to a gene: 2. The CDR3 DNA is TGTGCCAGCAGCGTAGGCGGGGGGGAATACAATGAGCAGTTCTTC. Its protein is CASSVGGGEYNEQFF.

This clonotype has a handful of counts. The CDR3 sequence: CASSLTGTTEAFF. For the CDR3, the DNA is TGTGCCAGCAGTTTGACCGGGACAACTGAAGCTTTCTTT. The chain links TRBV6-5 to TRBJ1-1; D possibly corresponds to TRBD1 (6 bases). Trimming removed 4 bases at V and 5 bases at J, with 11 bases between. The germline V gene has CDR1 MNHEY and CDR2 SVGAGI. The CDR3 extends over 13 amino acids.

This clonotype was observed many times. The genes are TRBV6-1 and TRBJ2-1, with TRBD2 identical over 11 bases. V trimming: 7 bases; J trimming: 2 bases; junction bases outside the gene matches: 4. The germline V gene encodes CDR1 MNHNS and CDR2 SASEGT. The CDR3 loop spans 15 amino acids. The CDR3 sequence: CASTFSGGAYNEQFF. CDR3 nucleotide sequence: TGTGCCAGCACCTTTAGCGGGGGGGCCTACAATGAGCAGTTCTTC.

This clonotype was seen at least ten times. The rearrangement joins TRBV5-5 to TRBJ1-4; D is unclear. The V end lost 2 bases, the J end lost 8 bases, and 16 bases lay between the germline ends. The germline V gene has CDR1 SGHKS and CDR2 YYEKEE (reference sequence). This CDR3 contains 15 residues. CDR3 residues: CASSFGPNGWEKLFF. In DNA, the CDR3 is TGTGCCAGCAGCTTCGGGCCAAACGGATGGGAAAAACTGTTTTTT.

This clonotype came up a few times. This rearrangement joins TRBV12-3 or TRBV12-4 to TRBJ2-7; TRBD1 aligns across 10 bases. CDR3 length equals 14 residues. Trimming at V came to 3 bases and at J to 3 bases, leaving 2 bases not matched to a gene. This chain's CDR3 is CASSFGDRGYEQYF. CDR3 DNA sequence: TGTGCCAGCAGTTTCGGGGACAGGGGCTACGAGCAGTACTTC.

In its sample, this clonotype was seen many times. In DNA form, the CDR3 reads TGTGCCAGCAGCTCTGCCGGGACTATTCAAGAGACCCAGTACTTC. Its translation is CASSSAGTIQETQYF. This rearrangement joins TRBV11-2 to TRBJ2-5; TRBD2 agrees at 7 bases. Trimming at V came to 4 bases and at J to 2 bases, leaving 7 bases not matched to a gene. The length of the CDR3 is 15 residues. Germline V lookup: CDR1 SGHAT, CDR2 FQNNGV.

This clonotype was seen ten or more times. The V call is TRBV12-3 or TRBV12-4, the J call TRBJ2-5; 7 bases map to TRBD2. After removal of 3 bases from V and 5 bases from J, the junction contained 12 bases not matched to a gene. This CDR3 spans 16 amino acids. The CDR3 protein is CASSLGAGYPGETQYF. The DNA of the CDR3 is TGTGCCAGCAGTTTGGGAGCGGGATACCCGGGGGAGACCCAGTACTTC.

This clonotype was counted ten times or more. This rearrangement joins TRBV10-3 to TRBJ2-7; 7 nucleotides line up with TRBD2. There are 12 residues in the CDR3. CDR1 and CDR2 from the germline V gene are ENHRY and SYGVKD. The V and J ends lost 9 bases and 6 bases, in that order; junction bases with no gene match: 8. CDR3 protein: CAIRTSLVEQYF. The CDR3 nucleotides read TGTGCCATAAGGACTAGTTTGGTCGAGCAGTACTTC.

Points on this clonotype: Being one base from a much bigger clone, this may be a read error. The rearrangement joins TRBV28 to TRBJ1-5, with unresolved D. The germline CDR1 and CDR2 sequences are MDHEN and SYDVKM. The CDR3 totals 11 residues. Trimming took 6 bases from V and 9 from J, leaving 9 bases between them. The DNA of the CDR3 is TGTGCCAGCAGCGAAAGCCCGCCCCAGCATTTT. Translated, it gives CASSESPPQHF. Full variable domain (outside the CDR3, taken from reference TRBV28 and TRBJ1-5): DVKVTQSSRYLVKRTGEKVFLECVQDMDHENMFWYRQDPGLGLRLIYFSYDVKMKEKGDIPEGYSVSREKKERFSLILESASTNQTSMYLCASSESPPQHFGDGTRLSIL.